The 18 T cell receptor beta chains listed next were all sequenced from one sample in a study of blood T cell repertoires in COVID-19. Sequenced by immunoSEQ multiplex PCR; TCRdb stores in-frame clones only, minus some. Counted here are about 400,000 clones, more than 75% occurring once; the ten biggest clones make up around 3%. Sequencing was carried out using PBMCs or T cells enriched from blood (not recorded which). The receptors originated from a woman in her twenties or thirties who had recovered from COVID-19.

The chain combines TRBV3-1 (or the pseudogene TRBV3-2) with TRBJ2-7; 8 nucleotides line up with TRBD2. The CDR3 spans 13 residues. The germline gives CDR1 LGHDT, CDR2 YNNKEL (reference sequence). J was trimmed by 3 bases and V by 2 bases; bases with no gene match: 0. The CDR3 sequence: CASSQLAGYEQYF. The CDR3 bases are TGTGCCAGCAGCCAACTAGCGGGCTACGAGCAGTACTTC.

The rearrangement joins TRBV27 to TRBJ1-4; 7 bases agree with TRBD1. The CDR3 spans 13 residues. Per germline, CDR1 MNHEY and CDR2 SMNVEV (reference sequence). The ends lost 8 bases at V and 10 bases at J; junction bases unmatched: 10. The CDR3 spells CASSGQVVGKLFF. The CDR3 bases are TGTGCCAGCTCCGGACAGGTGGTTGGAAAACTGTTTTTT.

The chain combines TRBV6-5 with TRBJ2-1, with D possibly being TRBD1 (6 bases). CDR1 and CDR2 (germline): MNHEY, SVGAGI. The CDR3 contains 10 residues. V lost 5 bases to trimming and J lost 12 bases, with 8 bases between them. DNA of the CDR3: TGTGCCAGCAGTCAACAGGGGCAGTTCTTC. Amino acids: CASSQQGQFF.

This chain joins TRBV13 and TRBJ2-5; 9 bases align to TRBD2. Per germline, CDR1 PRHDT and CDR2 FYEKMQ (reference sequence). The junction had 14 bases not matched to a gene; V was cut back by 4 bases and J by 2 bases. The CDR3 has 18 residues. CDR3: CASSSDLFGLATQETQYF. The CDR3 DNA reads as TGTGCCAGCAGCTCAGATTTATTTGGACTAGCGACGCAAGAGACCCAGTACTTC.

This chain links TRBV19 with TRBJ1-2; a possible D gene is TRBD1 (5 bases). The CDR3 covers 17 residues. Germline V CDR1 and CDR2: LNHDA, SQIVND (reference sequence). V dropped 5 bases and J dropped 7 bases, with 26 bases sitting between them. The CDR3 reads CASSPGIGRAEPLGYTF. The CDR3 DNA sequence: TGTGCCAGTAGTCCAGGGATAGGGAGGGCAGAACCGCTTGGCTACACCTTC.

The V call is TRBV5-1, the J call TRBJ2-5; TRBD2 agrees at 14 bases. CDR3 length: 16 amino acids. Germline CDR1 reads SGHRS; CDR2 reads YFSETQ. Germline trimming cut 4 bases from V and 2 bases from J; bases unmatched to any gene: 4. Written as DNA, the CDR3 is TGCGCCAGCAGCGCGGGACTAGCGGGGGTACAAGAGACCCAGTACTTC. Protein sequence: CASSAGLAGVQETQYF.

The chain combines TRBV5-4 with TRBJ1-1; D call uncertain. The CDR3 totals 15 residues. V lost 4 bases and J 5 bases, leaving 18 bases between the germline ends. CDR1 and CDR2 (germline): SGHNT, YYREEE (reference sequence). CDR3 residues: CASSPWRVPGTEAFF. The CDR3 DNA is TGTGCCAGCAGCCCCTGGCGGGTCCCGGGGACTGAAGCTTTCTTT.

The V and J genes are TRBV4-1 and TRBJ1-4; no firm D call. CDR3 length: 12 amino acids. V was pared by 0 bases and J by 10 bases, with 6 bases between. Germline loops: CDR1 MGHRA, CDR2 YSYEKL. The CDR3 DNA follows: TGCGCCAGCAGCCAAGAAGCAGGAAAACTGTTTTTT. Translated, it gives CASSQEAGKLFF.

The chain employs TRBV3-1 (or the pseudogene TRBV3-2) and TRBJ2-1; 9 bases agree with TRBD2. Germline V CDR1 and CDR2: LGHDT, YNNKEL (reference sequence). CDR3 length: 15 residues. V was pared by 4 bases and J by 7 bases, with 8 bases of the junction left unmatched. Here the CDR3 DNA reads TGTGCCAGCAGCCGGGCGGGAGGGGCCTTAAATGAGCAGTTCTTC. It codes for CASSRAGGALNEQFF.

The V call is TRBV4-2, the J call TRBJ2-5, with TRBD2 identical over 9 bases. J was trimmed by 4 bases and V by 1 base; bases with no gene match: 13. CDR3 length: 18 amino acids. The germline V gene encodes CDR1 LGHNA and CDR2 YNFKEQ. CDR3 sequence: CASSQVVTSGGGVETQYF. The CDR3 DNA is TGTGCCAGCAGCCAAGTCGTGACTAGCGGAGGAGGAGTAGAGACCCAGTACTTC.

The chain carries TRBV6-5 and TRBJ2-2; D possibly corresponds to TRBD1 (5 bases). This CDR3 comprises 15 residues. Between the trimmed V and J ends, which lost 5 bases and 2 bases, there was a span of 12 bases. Germline CDR1 MNHEY, CDR2 SVGAGI. CDR3 protein: CASSPQQANTGELFF. CDR3 bases: TGTGCCAGCAGTCCCCAACAGGCCAACACCGGGGAGCTGTTTTTT.

Worth noting for this clone: Other DNA sequences of this sample code for an identical CDR3. The chain has TRBV19 and TRBJ1-1; no firm D call. The CDR3 loop spans 14 amino acids. V shed 4 bases and J shed 2 bases, with 11 bases lying between them. CDR1 is LNHDA, CDR2 SQIVND, per germline (reference sequence). CDR3 sequence: CASSTLGGNTEAFF. The CDR3 nucleotides are TGTGCCAGTAGTACCCTGGGAGGTAACACTGAAGCTTTCTTT.

In its sample, this clone was seen a few times. The chain uses TRBV6-2 or TRBV6-3 and TRBJ1-1; 7 nucleotides line up with TRBD1. The germline gives CDR1 MNHEY, CDR2 SVGEGT. J was trimmed by 8 bases and V by 2 bases; bases with no gene match: 8. This CDR3 has 14 residues. CDR3 residues: CASSYRGTGEEAFF. As DNA, the CDR3 is TGTGCCAGCAGTTACAGGGGCACAGGGGAAGAAGCTTTCTTT.

This chain links TRBV7-2 with TRBJ2-7; TRBD1 agrees at 10 bases. The V and J ends lost 1 base and 4 bases, in that order; junction bases with no gene match: 7. Germline CDR1 reads SGHTA; CDR2 reads FQGNSA. The CDR3 consists of 16 residues. CDR3 loop: CASSLDLGTGAYEQYF. Written as DNA, the CDR3 is TGTGCCAGCAGCTTAGATCTCGGGACAGGGGCGTACGAGCAGTACTTC. Full variable domain (outside the CDR3, taken from reference TRBV7-2 and TRBJ2-7): GAGVSQSPSNKVTEKGKDVELRCDPISGHTALYWYRQSLGQGLEFLIYFQGNSAPDKSGLPSDRFSAERTGGSVSTLTIQRTQQEDSAVYLCASSLDLGTGAYEQYFGPGTRLTVT.

J is TRBJ2-5 and V is TRBV5-1; TRBD1 agrees at 9 bases. CDR3 length: 14 amino acids. Per germline, CDR1 SGHRS and CDR2 YFSETQ. Trimming took 3 bases from V and 2 from J; bases not matched to a gene: 2. The CDR3 region is CASSWDRVQETQYF. Written as DNA, the CDR3 is TGCGCCAGCAGCTGGGACAGGGTACAAGAGACCCAGTACTTC.

This clone was observed a few times. The rearrangement joins TRBV15 to TRBJ2-1; 10 bases fit TRBD2. This CDR3 is built from 17 residues. Trimming took 2 bases from V and 8 from J; bases not matched to a gene: 12. Germline V gene sequence: CDR1 LNHNV, CDR2 YYDKDF (reference sequence). CDR3 DNA: TGTGCCACCAGCAGAACCCGGACTAGCGGAGTTCTGTATGAGCAGTTCTTC. This encodes CATSRTRTSGVLYEQFF.

The V gene is TRBV28, the J gene TRBJ1-5; maybe TRBD1 (6 bases). V shed 1 base and J shed 6 bases, with 7 bases lying between them. Germline V CDR1 and CDR2: MDHEN, SYDVKM. This CDR3 has 13 residues. The CDR3 loop is CASSLYRAQPQHF. The CDR3 nucleotides read TGTGCCAGCAGTTTATACAGGGCTCAGCCCCAGCATTTT.

The chain employs TRBV4-1 and TRBJ2-1, with 12 positions matching TRBD2. With V trimmed by 2 bases and J by 0 bases, 2 bases remained unmatched. Per germline, CDR1 MGHRA and CDR2 YSYEKL. The CDR3 totals 17 residues. CDR3: CASSQLAGGSSYNEQFF. The DNA for the CDR3 is TGCGCCAGCAGCCAACTAGCGGGAGGGAGCTCCTACAATGAGCAGTTCTTC.